A selection of T cell receptor beta chains follows, all from one sample in a study of blood T cells in healthy people across ages. TCRdb re-called the 5' RACE reads through MiXCR, storing one row per CDR3 protein. The table records approximately 790,000 distinct CDR3 sequences, about 62% of them present only once. The specimen was blood. These receptors all stem from a man aged 25-45 years in good health. CDR3s leave out the opening cysteine and the closing phenylalanine or tryptophan. The D gene is left open where the match is weak.

NA,TRBV6-6,ASNPGDQPQH
TRBD1,TRBV5-1,ASSLGQGALPDTQY
TRBD1,TRBV6-1,ASSRRHQGARVETQY
NA,TRBV10-3,AISESRGETQY
NA,TRBV28,ASREDRYEQY
NA,TRBV9,ASGRQAGLTDTQY
NA,TRBV30,AWFLGGKLF
NA,TRBV20-1,SATVIGANEKLF
NA,TRBV28,ASSINRASDTQY
NA,TRBV20-1,SARDLYGGPYNEQF
TRBD2,TRBV5-6,ASSLGVAGGGETQY
NA,TRBV29-1,SVGAGDYGYT
NA,TRBV10-3,AITTNKGRLMDEQF
NA,TRBV29-1,SVGLITNNEQF
NA,TRBV5-1,ASSSWGGGDYEQY
NA,TRBV6-1,ASREVSGLSSYNEQF
TRBD1,TRBV6-2/TRBV6-3,ASSRDRGGNEQF
NA,TRBV20-1,SARGGSGELF
NA,TRBV25-1,ASSELGQNYNEQF
NA,TRBV20-1,SASSALGHEQY
NA,TRBV28,TSSFVGEQY
TRBD1,TRBV14,ASSWTGEVQY
TRBD1,TRBV9,ASSTSGTDLNEQF
NA,TRBV5-1,ASSAQGREQF
NA,TRBV12-3/TRBV12-4,ASTPGGAHQPQH